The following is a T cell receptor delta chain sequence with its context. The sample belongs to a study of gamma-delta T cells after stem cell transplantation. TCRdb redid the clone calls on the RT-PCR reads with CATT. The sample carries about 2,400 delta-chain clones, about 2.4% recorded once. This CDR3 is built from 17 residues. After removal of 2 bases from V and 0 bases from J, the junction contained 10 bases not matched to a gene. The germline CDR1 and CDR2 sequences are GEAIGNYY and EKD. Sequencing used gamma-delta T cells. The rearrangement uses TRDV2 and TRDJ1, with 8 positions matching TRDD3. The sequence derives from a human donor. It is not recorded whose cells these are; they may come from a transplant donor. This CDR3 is CACDSVTGGEYTDKLIF. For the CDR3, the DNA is TGTGCCTGTGACAGTGTTACTGGGGGCGAGTACACCGATAAACTCATCTTT.